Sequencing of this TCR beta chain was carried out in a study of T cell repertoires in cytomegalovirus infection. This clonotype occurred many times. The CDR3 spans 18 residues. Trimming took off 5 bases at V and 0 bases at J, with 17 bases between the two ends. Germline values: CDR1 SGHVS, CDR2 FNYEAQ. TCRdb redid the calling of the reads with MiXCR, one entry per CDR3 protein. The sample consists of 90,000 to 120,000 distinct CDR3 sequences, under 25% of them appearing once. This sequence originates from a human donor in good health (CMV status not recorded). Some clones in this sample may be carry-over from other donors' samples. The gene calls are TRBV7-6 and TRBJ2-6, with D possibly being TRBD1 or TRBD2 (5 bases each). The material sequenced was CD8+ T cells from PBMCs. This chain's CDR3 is CASSRGPNLLSGANVLTF. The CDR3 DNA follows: TGTGCCAGCAGCCGGGGACCGAACCTCCTCTCTGGGGCCAACGTCCTGACTTTC.